These 6 T cell receptor beta chains originate from one sample sequenced in a study of STAT5B mutations in CD4+ large granular lymphocyte leukemia. TCRdb's table, derived via immunoSEQ multiplex PCR, lists solely in-frame clones and lacks some. The data show some 8,800 clones, roughly 83% seen once. Input material: PBMCs. All receptors derive from a man aged 55 to 70 with CD4+ T-cell large granular lymphocyte leukemia.

The chain couples TRBV5-8 to TRBJ2-7; D gene uncertain. The CDR3 totals 13 residues. V shed 0 bases and J shed 3 bases, with 7 bases lying between them. Germline CDR1 reads SGHTS; CDR2 reads YDEGEE. Here the CDR3 reads CASSLGLGYEQYF. As DNA, the CDR3 is TGTGCCAGCAGCTTGGGGCTGGGCTACGAGCAGTACTTC.

The rearrangement links TRBV7-2 to TRBJ2-2; D may be TRBD1 (6 bases). The CDR3 is 15 residues long. CDR1 SGHTA and CDR2 FQGNSA come from the germline V gene. Trimming cost V 5 bases and J 4 bases, with 14 bases left between them. This CDR3 reads CASSLERGITGELFF. The CDR3 nucleotides read TGTGCCAGCAGCCTCGAGAGGGGGATCACCGGGGAGCTGTTTTTT.

The table lists this clone with a count of one. The chain combines TRBV4-1 with TRBJ2-7; D perhaps matches TRBD2 (5 bases). The CDR3 is 14 residues long. In germline, CDR1 is MGHRA, CDR2 YSYEKL. Deletions cut 2 bases from V and 1 base from J, with 9 bases between. The CDR3 sequence: CASSQLTSSYEQYF. CDR3 sequence (DNA): TGCGCCAGCAGCCAACTAACTAGTTCCTACGAGCAGTACTTC.

The chain has TRBV12-5 and TRBJ2-3; 14 nucleotides agree with TRBD2. This CDR3 spans 16 amino acids. The V segment lost 7 bases and the J segment 9 bases; nucleotides outside the gene matches: 12. Germline assignment: CDR1 LGHNT and CDR2 FRNRAP. This CDR3 reads CASAVGGTSGRATQYF. CDR3 sequence (DNA): TGTGCTAGTGCGGTCGGGGGGACTAGCGGGAGAGCGACGCAGTATTTT.

The genes are TRBV4-3 and TRBJ2-7; perhaps TRBD2 as D (5 bases). Trimming removed 0 bases at V and 2 bases at J, with 14 bases between. The CDR3 is made up of 16 amino acids. Germline lookup yields CDR1 LGHNA and CDR2 YSLEER. The CDR3 spells CASSQDSSSKTYEQYF. Here the CDR3 DNA reads TGCGCCAGCAGCCAAGATTCTAGCTCCAAAACCTACGAGCAGTACTTC.

The rearrangement links TRBV7-9 to TRBJ1-2; possibly TRBD1 for D (5 bases). CDR3 length: 16 amino acids. Trimming shortened V by 11 bases and J by 5 bases, and 27 bases separated the two germline ends. Germline loops: CDR1 SEHNR, CDR2 FQNEAQ (reference sequence). The CDR3 DNA follows: TGTGCCTCCGATACCCTTACAGGTCCCCGAACGTATGGCTACACCTTC. Translating it yields CASDTLTGPRTYGYTF.